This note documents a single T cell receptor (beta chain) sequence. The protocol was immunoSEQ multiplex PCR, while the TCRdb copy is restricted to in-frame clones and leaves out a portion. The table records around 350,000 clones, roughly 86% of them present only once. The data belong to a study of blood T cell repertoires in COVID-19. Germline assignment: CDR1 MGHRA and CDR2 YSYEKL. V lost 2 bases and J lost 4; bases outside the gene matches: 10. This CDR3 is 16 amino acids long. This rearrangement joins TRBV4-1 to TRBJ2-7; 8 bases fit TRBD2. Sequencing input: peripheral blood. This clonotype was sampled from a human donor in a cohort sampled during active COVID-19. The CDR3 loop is CASSQSRPGGLYEQYF. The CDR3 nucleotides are TGCGCCAGCAGCCAATCGCGGCCGGGGGGGCTGTACGAGCAGTACTTC.